These T cell receptor beta chains were read from a single sample in a study of yellow fever vaccine responses in identical twins. TCRdb called the RT-PCR reads again in MiXCR, with one record for every CDR3 protein. The data contain more than 10,000 distinct CDR3 sequences, 84% of them singletons. Source: T cells from blood (PBMCs), unsorted or a sorted subset (not recorded which), taken before or after yellow fever vaccination (not recorded which). The receptors derive from a woman aged 18-30 years who received the yellow fever vaccine. CDR3s include the opening cysteine and the closing phenylalanine or tryptophan. The order of the fields is V gene, J gene, clone size, D gene, CDR3 DNA, CDR3 protein. The D gene is left open where the match is weak. Only some rows state a clone size, as once, few, many or a class for expanded clones.

>TRBV18|TRBJ1-1|once|NA
TGTGCCAGCTCAACCGACACTTGGAACACTGAAGCTTTCTTT
CASSTDTWNTEAFF
>TRBV11-3|TRBJ1-2|few|NA
TGTGCCAGCAGCCGAGCGAATTCCGGGCCTACCTTC
CASSRANSGPTF
>TRBV29-1|TRBJ2-7|once|TRBD1
TGCAGCGTTGTGGCCCCCAGGGGGCCTTACGAGCAGTACTTC
CSVVAPRGPYEQYF
>TRBV15|TRBJ1-6|NA|TRBD1
TGTGCCACCAGCAGACCTGACAGGGGGCGCGTTTCACCCCTCCACTTT
CATSRPDRGRVSPLHF
>TRBV11-3|TRBJ2-1|NA|TRBD2
TGTGCCAGCAGCACGGCGGGGGGTGAGCAGTTCTTC
CASSTAGGEQFF
>TRBV15|TRBJ2-7|once|TRBD2
TGTGCCACCAACCAAAGAGCCAGAGCGGGAGGTGTGGACGAGCAGTACTTC
CATNQRARAGGVDEQYF
>TRBV20-1|TRBJ2-7|NA|TRBD1
TGCAGTGCTAGAACAGGGGGAGAAGGCGAGCAGTACTTC
CSARTGGEGEQYF
>TRBV29-1|TRBJ2-1|NA|NA
TGCAGCGCTTACTTAGCGGAAAATGAGCAGTTCTTC
CSAYLAENEQFF
>TRBV4-3|TRBJ2-6|NA|TRBD2
TGCGCCAGCAGCCCGACTAGCGGCTCTGGGGCCAACGTCCTGACTTTC
CASSPTSGSGANVLTF
>TRBV29-1|TRBJ1-1|NA|NA
TGCAGCGTTGTCCTGAACACTGAAGCTTTCTTT
CSVVLNTEAFF
>TRBV7-3|TRBJ2-5|NA|NA
TGTGCCAGCAGCTTAAATTCCACCGGGACCCAGTACTTC
CASSLNSTGTQYF
>TRBV12-3/TRBV12-4|TRBJ2-5|once|NA
TGTGCCAGCAGTCATAAAGAGACCCAGTACTTC
CASSHKETQYF
>TRBV19|TRBJ2-5|NA|TRBD2
TGTGCCAGTAGTGCTCGGACTAGCGGGAGCGGAGAGACCCAGTACTTC
CASSARTSGSGETQYF
>TRBV29-1|TRBJ1-2|NA|NA
TGCAGCGTTGGTCCAGCCACAACGGGCTACACCTTC
CSVGPATTGYTF
>TRBV18|TRBJ2-7|NA|NA
TGTGCCAGCTCATCCCGGGACGAACGGGGATACGAGCAGTACTTC
CASSSRDERGYEQYF
>TRBV11-1|TRBJ2-3|NA|TRBD1
TGTGCCAGCCGACAGGGGGCGGGGGATACGCAGTATTTT
CASRQGAGDTQYF
>TRBV29-1|TRBJ2-7|once|NA
TGCAGCGTTGTTAGCGGAGGCCACTACGAGCAGTACTTC
CSVVSGGHYEQYF
>TRBV3-1|TRBJ2-2|NA|NA
TGTGCCAGCAGCCAAGCCGCGGCAGCTAACACCGGGGAGCTGTTTTTT
CASSQAAAANTGELFF
>TRBV11-3|TRBJ1-5|NA|TRBD1
TGTGCCAGCAGCTTAGGGGACAGGGGTGGTCAGCCCCAGCATTTT
CASSLGDRGGQPQHF
>TRBV7-9|TRBJ2-5|NA|NA
TGTGCCAGCAGCTTCGGGACACCTAGAGAGACCCAGTACTTC
CASSFGTPRETQYF